One sample yielded the 4 T cell receptor beta chains listed below, sequenced in a study of blood T cell repertoires in COVID-19. The table came from immunoSEQ multiplex PCR; TCRdb's copy has only in-frame clones and leaves some out. The profile shows 250,000 or so clones, 80% to 85% of them singletons. The sample taken for sequencing was peripheral blood. These receptors were obtained from a woman between 40 and 50 years old who had recovered from COVID-19.

The genes are TRBV2 and TRBJ2-3; 10 bases are a match to TRBD2. The V and J ends lost 6 bases and 6 bases, in that order; junction bases with no gene match: 12. The CDR3 has 16 residues. The germline V gene encodes CDR1 SNHLY and CDR2 FYNNEI. The CDR3 sequence: CASSLRWTSGGDTQYF. The CDR3 nucleotides are TGTGCCAGCAGCCTCCGGTGGACTAGCGGCGGTGATACGCAGTATTTT.

This clone has only a few counts. V gene TRBV5-4 combines with J gene TRBJ1-6; no firm D call. V was cut by 4 bases and J by 0 bases, with 8 bases left in between. The CDR3 has 15 amino acids. Looked up from germline, CDR1 is SGHNT and CDR2 is YYREEE (reference sequence). The CDR3 sequence is CASSVGSSYNSPLHF. The CDR3 coding sequence is TGTGCCAGCAGCGTGGGGAGCTCCTATAATTCACCCCTCCACTTT. Complete variable domain (other parts from reference TRBV5-4 and TRBJ1-6): ETGVTQSPTHLIKTRGQQVTLRCSSQSGHNTVSWYQQALGQGPQFIFQYYREEENGRGNFPPRFSGLQFPNYSSELNVNALELDDSALYLCASSVGSSYNSPLHFGNGTRLTVT.

The rearrangement uses TRBV12-3 or TRBV12-4 and TRBJ1-5; no clear D. The CDR3 consists of 12 residues. Trimming took 3 bases from V and 5 from J, leaving 5 bases between them. The CDR3 nucleotides read TGTGCCAGCAGTTTTTCCGATCAGCCCCAGCATTTT. As protein: CASSFSDQPQHF.

The chain employs TRBV2 and TRBJ2-7; 11 bases line up with TRBD2. The CDR3 covers 16 residues. The ends lost 6 bases at V and 0 bases at J; junction bases unmatched: 7. The germline V gene has CDR1 SNHLY and CDR2 FYNNEI. CDR3 nucleotide sequence: TGTGCCAGCAGCTTTAGACTAGCGGGGTCCTCCTACGAGCAGTACTTC. The encoded protein is CASSFRLAGSSYEQYF.